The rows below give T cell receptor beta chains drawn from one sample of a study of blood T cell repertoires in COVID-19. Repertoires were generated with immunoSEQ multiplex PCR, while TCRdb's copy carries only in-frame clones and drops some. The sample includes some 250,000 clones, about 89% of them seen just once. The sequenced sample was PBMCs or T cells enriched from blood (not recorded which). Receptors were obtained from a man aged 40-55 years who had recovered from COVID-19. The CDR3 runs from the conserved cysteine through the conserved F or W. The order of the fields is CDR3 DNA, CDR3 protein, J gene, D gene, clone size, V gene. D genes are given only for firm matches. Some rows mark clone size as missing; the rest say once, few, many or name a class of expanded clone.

DNA: TGCGCCAGCAGCCTAGGACAGGGGGCGGACCGGCTCTATAATTCACCCCTCCACTTT
CDR3: CASSLGQGADRLYNSPLHF
J: TRBJ1-6
D: TRBD1
size: -
V: TRBV5-1

DNA: TGCGCCAGCAGCTTGGGCACCGGGACAACCTACAATGAGCAGTTCTTC
CDR3: CASSLGTGTTYNEQFF
J: TRBJ2-1
D: -
size: -
V: TRBV5-1

DNA: TGTGCCAGCAGCTTAGACTCCGGGACAGGGGGCGAGCAGTTCTTC
CDR3: CASSLDSGTGGEQFF
J: TRBJ2-1
D: TRBD1
size: -
V: TRBV11-2

DNA: TGCGCCAGCAGCCAAGATGTTTTCAGTTCTGGCTACACCTTC
CDR3: CASSQDVFSSGYTF
J: TRBJ1-2
D: -
size: -
V: TRBV4-1

DNA: TGTGCCATAACCGGAGAACAGGGTGGGGATACGCAGTATTTT
CDR3: CAITGEQGGDTQYF
J: TRBJ2-3
D: -
size: -
V: TRBV10-3

DNA: TGTGCCAGCTCATCTGCGGGTCCACACAATGAGCAGTTCTTC
CDR3: CASSSAGPHNEQFF
J: TRBJ2-1
D: -
size: -
V: TRBV18

DNA: TGTGCCAGCAGTTACTCCACACTAGTCCGCGAGCAGTACTTC
CDR3: CASSYSTLVREQYF
J: TRBJ2-7
D: -
size: once
V: TRBV6-2/TRBV6-3

DNA: TGCGCCAGCAGCCGGGACAGGGGGCGCGAGCAGTACTTC
CDR3: CASSRDRGREQYF
J: TRBJ2-7
D: TRBD1
size: -
V: TRBV4-3

DNA: TGTGCCATCAGTGAGTCGTCGTTCATTTTAACAGGGACGACTGAAGCTTTCTTT
CDR3: CAISESSFILTGTTEAFF
J: TRBJ1-1
D: -
size: -
V: TRBV10-3

DNA: TGTGCCAGCAGTGCATCTACCCAAGAGACCCAGTACTTC
CDR3: CASSASTQETQYF
J: TRBJ2-5
D: -
size: -
V: TRBV25-1

DNA: TGTGCCAGCAGTTACGCGTTCTGGGGACGGACGACTAGCGGTTTCTACAATGAGCAGTTCTTC
CDR3: CASSYAFWGRTTSGFYNEQFF
J: TRBJ2-1
D: TRBD2
size: -
V: TRBV6-2/TRBV6-3

DNA: TGTGCCACCAGTGGCGCGAGCACCGGGACAGGGATCCACGAGCAGTACTTC
CDR3: CATSGASTGTGIHEQYF
J: TRBJ2-7
D: TRBD1
size: medium-sized
V: TRBV24-1

DNA: TGTGCCAGCTCACCACTTGGAGGGGGACTAGCGGGATCCTCCTACGAGCAGTACTTC
CDR3: CASSPLGGGLAGSSYEQYF
J: TRBJ2-7
D: TRBD2
size: -
V: TRBV18

DNA: TGTGCCAGCAGCGGACAGAGGGGTGAAAAACTGTTTTTT
CDR3: CASSGQRGEKLFF
J: TRBJ1-4
D: -
size: -
V: TRBV5-4

DNA: TGTGCCAGCAGCTCCCAGGGGCTCGCTTACAATGAGCAGTTCTTC
CDR3: CASSSQGLAYNEQFF
J: TRBJ2-1
D: -
size: few
V: TRBV7-9

DNA: TGTGCCAGCAGCTCCGGGACTAGCGGGCTGAGCACAGATACGCAGTATTTT
CDR3: CASSSGTSGLSTDTQYF
J: TRBJ2-3
D: TRBD2
size: -
V: TRBV7-3

DNA: TGTGCCAGCAGTTCTAGCGGGGGCCTCTCCTACGAGCAGTACTTC
CDR3: CASSSSGGLSYEQYF
J: TRBJ2-7
D: TRBD2
size: -
V: TRBV6-5

DNA: TGCGCCAGCAGCCCGGATCCTACAGTGTTCTCGTCCCAGCATTTT
CDR3: CASSPDPTVFSSQHF
J: TRBJ1-5
D: -
size: -
V: TRBV4-1

DNA: TGTGCCACCACTTCGAGGCTCTCTGGAAACACCATATATTTT
CDR3: CATTSRLSGNTIYF
J: TRBJ1-3
D: -
size: -
V: TRBV24-1

DNA: TGTGCCAGCAGTCCCGCAGGGGATACGCAGTATTTT
CDR3: CASSPAGDTQYF
J: TRBJ2-3
D: -
size: -
V: TRBV6-5

DNA: TGTGCCAGCAGTTTTCCTTTGGACAGGAAAATACATAATGAGCAGTTCTTC
CDR3: CASSFPLDRKIHNEQFF
J: TRBJ2-1
D: TRBD1
size: -
V: TRBV28

DNA: TGTGCCAGCAGTAGCAGCGGGGGGTACAATGAGCAGTTCTTC
CDR3: CASSSSGGYNEQFF
J: TRBJ2-1
D: TRBD2
size: -
V: TRBV7-9

DNA: TGTGCCAGCAGTAGTAAACCGGGACAGGGGCCGTCGCGGCACGTCGAAAAACTGTTTTTT
CDR3: CASSSKPGQGPSRHVEKLFF
J: TRBJ1-4
D: TRBD1
size: -
V: TRBV6-2/TRBV6-3

DNA: TGTGCCAGTAGTGCAGGGGTAGCGGGACCCTACGAGCAGTACTTC
CDR3: CASSAGVAGPYEQYF
J: TRBJ2-7
D: TRBD2
size: -
V: TRBV19

DNA: TGTGCCAGCAGCCCAGGACAGGCTAACACTGAAGCTTTCTTT
CDR3: CASSPGQANTEAFF
J: TRBJ1-1
D: TRBD1
size: -
V: TRBV11-3

DNA: TGTGCCAGCAGCCAAGTGGACACGGAAGAGACCCAGTACTTC
CDR3: CASSQVDTEETQYF
J: TRBJ2-5
D: -
size: once
V: TRBV3-1/TRBV3-2

DNA: TGTGCCAGCAGTTACTCTATCAGGACAGGGGAAGACACCGGGGAGCTGTTTTTT
CDR3: CASSYSIRTGEDTGELFF
J: TRBJ2-2
D: TRBD1
size: -
V: TRBV6-2/TRBV6-3

DNA: TGTGCCAGCAGTGAAACCTTGGCCAGTAATTCACCCCTCCACTTT
CDR3: CASSETLASNSPLHF
J: TRBJ1-6
D: -
size: few
V: TRBV6-1

DNA: TGCAGCGTTAGACATACGCGGACTAGCGGGAGAAGTTACAATGAGCAGTTCTTC
CDR3: CSVRHTRTSGRSYNEQFF
J: TRBJ2-1
D: TRBD2
size: once
V: TRBV29-1

DNA: TGTGCCAGTAGTAGGGGGGAAAGCAATCAGCCCCAGCATTTT
CDR3: CASSRGESNQPQHF
J: TRBJ1-5
D: -
size: -
V: TRBV19

DNA: TGTGCCAGCAGCGTAGCGGAGGGGGCAAACACTGAAGCTTTCTTT
CDR3: CASSVAEGANTEAFF
J: TRBJ1-1
D: TRBD1
size: -
V: TRBV9

DNA: TGTGCTAGTGGTTTGGGGGCCGATAATGAAAAACTGTTTTTT
CDR3: CASGLGADNEKLFF
J: TRBJ1-4
D: -
size: -
V: TRBV12-5

DNA: TGTGCTAGTGGTTTGGGACAGAGTAATTCACCCCTCCACTTT
CDR3: CASGLGQSNSPLHF
J: TRBJ1-6
D: -
size: few
V: TRBV12-5

DNA: TGTGCCTGGCTTCCAGTGCGGATTAACACTGAAGCTTTCTTT
CDR3: CAWLPVRINTEAFF
J: TRBJ1-1
D: -
size: -
V: TRBV30

DNA: TGTGCCAGCAGCTTCGGCGGGACTAGCGGAAACAATGAGCAGTTCTTC
CDR3: CASSFGGTSGNNEQFF
J: TRBJ2-1
D: TRBD2
size: -
V: TRBV7-2

DNA: TGCAGCGGAGGACAGGGACCCACTGAAGCTTTCTTT
CDR3: CSGGQGPTEAFF
J: TRBJ1-1
D: TRBD1
size: -
V: TRBV29-1

DNA: TGTGCCAGCAGCCCGGGACTAGCGCCTACCCAAGTTGTCCAGTACTTC
CDR3: CASSPGLAPTQVVQYF
J: TRBJ2-5
D: TRBD2
size: once
V: TRBV13

DNA: TGTGCCAGTAGTATAGATGGTAGCGGGAGGCCGGGCTTGGAGCAGTTCTTC
CDR3: CASSIDGSGRPGLEQFF
J: TRBJ2-1
D: TRBD2
size: -
V: TRBV19

DNA: TGTGCCAGCAGCTCTAGGGGGCGGCGGGAGACCCAGTACTTC
CDR3: CASSSRGRRETQYF
J: TRBJ2-5
D: TRBD1
size: -
V: TRBV11-1

DNA: TGTGCCAGCAGTTACGATAGTTCCTACAATGAGCAGTTCTTC
CDR3: CASSYDSSYNEQFF
J: TRBJ2-1
D: -
size: -
V: TRBV6-5

DNA: TGTGCCAGCAGTAACGGACAGCCGAAGAAGTACTTC
CDR3: CASSNGQPKKYF
J: TRBJ2-7
D: -
size: -
V: TRBV28

DNA: TGTGCCAGCTCACCACTGGGACAGGGGAAGAACTATGGCTACACCTTC
CDR3: CASSPLGQGKNYGYTF
J: TRBJ1-2
D: TRBD1
size: -
V: TRBV18

DNA: TGTGCCAGCAGAGTCGGGACAGTGAACACTGAAGCTTTCTTT
CDR3: CASRVGTVNTEAFF
J: TRBJ1-1
D: TRBD1
size: -
V: TRBV6-5

DNA: TGTGCCAGCAGTGACGGGGGGGCGAACACCGGGGAGCTGTTTTTT
CDR3: CASSDGGANTGELFF
J: TRBJ2-2
D: TRBD2
size: -
V: TRBV6-4

DNA: TGTGCCAGCAGCTCCTCACTAGCGGGAGTCCACGAGCAGTACTTC
CDR3: CASSSSLAGVHEQYF
J: TRBJ2-7
D: TRBD2
size: -
V: TRBV3-1/TRBV3-2

DNA: TGCGCCAGCAGCTTGGATGGCGGGAGCGGCTATGGCTACACCTTC
CDR3: CASSLDGGSGYGYTF
J: TRBJ1-2
D: -
size: -
V: TRBV5-1

DNA: TGTGCCAGCACCCCTGACAGGGACTATGGCTACACCTTC
CDR3: CASTPDRDYGYTF
J: TRBJ1-2
D: TRBD1
size: -
V: TRBV6-5

DNA: TGTGCCAGCAGTTATTCGGGCGGGAGAGTCTACGAGCAGTACTTC
CDR3: CASSYSGGRVYEQYF
J: TRBJ2-7
D: TRBD2
size: -
V: TRBV6-5

DNA: TGTGCCAGCAGGACCAAGGAGGGAACTGGAAACACCATATATTTT
CDR3: CASRTKEGTGNTIYF
J: TRBJ1-3
D: -
size: -
V: TRBV6-5

DNA: TGTGCCAGCAGCCACGAACAGGGAACCGGGGAGCTGTTTTTT
CDR3: CASSHEQGTGELFF
J: TRBJ2-2
D: -
size: -
V: TRBV11-1

DNA: TGCAGCGTTGAATCAGAAGAGCCAGGGCTGTTTTTT
CDR3: CSVESEEPGLFF
J: TRBJ1-4
D: -
size: -
V: TRBV29-1

DNA: TGTGCCAGCAGAACGCCTGGGACAAGGAATGAAAAACTGTTTTTT
CDR3: CASRTPGTRNEKLFF
J: TRBJ1-4
D: -
size: -
V: TRBV7-2

DNA: TGCGCCAGCAGCTTTTGGATCGGGGGCGGGAGAACTGAAGCTTTCTTT
CDR3: CASSFWIGGGRTEAFF
J: TRBJ1-1
D: -
size: -
V: TRBV5-1

DNA: TGTGCCAGCAGCTTAAGCGGGAGTGGAGAGACCCAGTACTTC
CDR3: CASSLSGSGETQYF
J: TRBJ2-5
D: TRBD2
size: once
V: TRBV7-2

DNA: TGTGCCATCAGTGATGTTAAGGCAGACACCAACTATGGCTACACCTTC
CDR3: CAISDVKADTNYGYTF
J: TRBJ1-2
D: -
size: -
V: TRBV10-3

DNA: TGTGCCAGCAGCTTAGTTACTGGGACAACCACGAACTATGGCTACACCTTC
CDR3: CASSLVTGTTTNYGYTF
J: TRBJ1-2
D: -
size: -
V: TRBV11-2

DNA: TGTGCCAGCAGTCCCCGCGGAGCTAGCACAGATACGCAGTATTTT
CDR3: CASSPRGASTDTQYF
J: TRBJ2-3
D: -
size: -
V: TRBV27

DNA: TGTGCCAGCAGCGTAGAAACGGGAATTACAGATACGCAGTATTTT
CDR3: CASSVETGITDTQYF
J: TRBJ2-3
D: -
size: -
V: TRBV9